These 22 T cell receptor beta chains came from one sample sequenced in a study of cytotoxic CD8 clonotypes in ibrutinib-treated CLL. TCRdb's copy holds only in-frame clones and misses some; the assay was immunoSEQ multiplex PCR. The table includes a few hundred thousand clones, around four fifths detected once. Sequenced material: PBMCs, taken before ibrutinib treatment. Source of these receptors: a human donor with chronic lymphocytic leukemia.

V usage is TRBV19 and J usage is TRBJ2-2; D is possibly TRBD2 (6 bases). The CDR3 loop spans 16 amino acids. Trimming cost V 5 bases and J 0 bases, with 13 bases left between them. Germline assignment: CDR1 LNHDA and CDR2 SQIVND (reference sequence). CDR3 coding DNA: TGTGCCAGTAGTGTGCCGGGACTTACGAACACCGGGGAGCTGTTTTTT. It codes for CASSVPGLTNTGELFF.

The V call is TRBV6-5, the J call TRBJ2-7; D gene ambiguous. Germline V gene sequence: CDR1 MNHEY, CDR2 SVGAGI. Trimming removed 6 bases at V and 6 bases at J, with 9 bases between. The CDR3 length is 11 residues. CDR3 in DNA: TGTGCCAGCAGCAGCATGGGCGAGCAGTACTTC. It specifies CASSSMGEQYF.

This clone was seen a few times. The chain has TRBV4-1 and TRBJ2-1; D unclear. Germline values: CDR1 MGHRA, CDR2 YSYEKL. This CDR3 comprises 16 residues. V lost 7 bases to trimming and J lost 0 bases, with 16 bases between them. The CDR3 protein is CASTWVDTSSYNEQFF. The DNA for the CDR3 is TGCGCCAGCACATGGGTGGATACGAGCTCCTACAATGAGCAGTTCTTC.

The V and J genes are TRBV27 and TRBJ2-1; D is unclear. The CDR3 runs 14 residues. Germline CDR1 is MNHEY and CDR2 is SMNVEV (reference sequence). V was clipped by 5 bases and J by 0 bases, with 8 bases between them. Written as DNA, the CDR3 is TGTGCCAGCAGTAAGTCCGGCTCCTACAATGAGCAGTTCTTC. It translates to CASSKSGSYNEQFF.

The CDR3 spells CASKWTGNTGELFF. CDR3 nucleotide sequence: TGTGCCAGCAAATGGACAGGGAACACCGGGGAGCTGTTTTTT. The genes are TRBV2 and TRBJ2-2, with 7 bases aligning to TRBD1. The length of the CDR3 is 14 residues. With V trimmed by 7 bases and J by 1 base, 3 bases remained unmatched. Germline V gene sequence: CDR1 SNHLY, CDR2 FYNNEI.

The chain combines TRBV19 with TRBJ1-1, with D hard to call. CDR1 and CDR2 (germline): LNHDA, SQIVND (reference sequence). The length of the CDR3 is 16 residues. V lost 1 base, J lost 0 bases, and 12 bases lay in between. The CDR3 sequence: CASSIATASMNTEAFF. The CDR3 coding sequence is TGTGCCAGTAGTATAGCCACAGCAAGTATGAACACTGAAGCTTTCTTT.

This chain links TRBV4-3 with TRBJ2-3; 9 bases agree with TRBD1. V dropped 0 bases and J dropped 6; count of bases not matched to a gene: 7. Per the germline V gene, CDR1 is LGHNA and CDR2 is YSLEER. The length of the CDR3 is 16 residues. The CDR3 reads CASSQDITGGRDTQYF. The CDR3 DNA sequence: TGCGCCAGCAGCCAAGATATAACAGGGGGCAGGGATACGCAGTATTTT.

This rearrangement joins TRBV29-1 to TRBJ2-3; 7 bases line up with TRBD2. CDR1 and CDR2 (germline): SQVTM, ANQGSEA. The junction had 7 bases not matched to a gene; V was cut back by 5 bases and J by 2 bases. CDR3 length equals 14 residues. This CDR3 reads CSVLTSRVTDTQYF. The CDR3 DNA follows: TGCAGCGTTCTGACTAGCAGGGTCACAGATACGCAGTATTTT.

The rearrangement uses TRBV4-3 and TRBJ2-7; TRBD1 matches 9 bases. The trim removed 0 bases at V and 4 bases at J, leaving 4 bases unmatched. Germline CDR1 reads LGHNA; CDR2 reads YSLEER. The CDR3 totals 15 residues. In DNA form, the CDR3 reads TGCGCCAGCAGCCAAGAGGGACAGGGCCCTTACGAGCAGTACTTC. Translating it yields CASSQEGQGPYEQYF.

V is TRBV6-5 and J is TRBJ2-1, with 10 bases matching TRBD2. V lost 2 bases, J lost 4 bases, and 5 bases stayed unmatched. Germline CDR1 and CDR2: MNHEY and SVGAGI. The CDR3 is 16 amino acids. This chain's CDR3 is CASSYRLAGAYNEQFF. DNA of the CDR3: TGTGCCAGCAGTTACCGCCTAGCGGGAGCTTACAATGAGCAGTTCTTC.

The J gene is TRBJ2-7, the V gene TRBV2, with D hard to call. CDR1 SNHLY and CDR2 FYNNEI come from the germline V gene. CDR3 size: 13 residues. V was clipped by 5 bases and J by 3 bases, with 11 bases between them. The CDR3 spells CASSLGQIYEQYF. The CDR3 region has the DNA TGTGCCAGCAGTCTCGGTCAGATCTACGAGCAGTACTTC.

V is TRBV11-1 and J is TRBJ2-7; D possibly corresponds to TRBD2 (5 bases). Germline values: CDR1 SGHAT, CDR2 FQDESV (reference sequence). The V end lost 5 bases, the J end lost 9 bases, and 20 bases lay between the germline ends. This CDR3 spans 14 amino acids. CDR3 DNA sequence: TGTGCCAGCAGCGAGCGGAACTCCTTACGTTGGCAGTACTTC. Translating it yields CASSERNSLRWQYF.

J is TRBJ2-7 and V is TRBV30; TRBD2 agrees at 8 bases. The V segment lost 4 bases and the J segment 7 bases; nucleotides outside the gene matches: 18. This CDR3 region has 16 residues. Per germline, CDR1 GTSNPN and CDR2 SVGIG (reference sequence). CDR3 DNA: TGTGCCTGGAATTTAGCGGGAAGCCCTTGGTTCGGGGAGCAGTACTTC. Translation: CAWNLAGSPWFGEQYF.

This chain links TRBV28 with TRBJ2-5; weak D call: TRBD2 (6 bases). CDR1 MDHEN and CDR2 SYDVKM come from the germline V gene. The CDR3 length is 15 residues. Trimming shortened V by 1 base and J by 5 bases, and 14 bases separated the two germline ends. The CDR3 reads CASSLFSGWGETQYF. The CDR3 DNA reads TGTGCCAGCAGTTTATTTAGCGGATGGGGTGAGACCCAGTACTTC. Full variable domain (remainder filled in from reference TRBV28 and TRBJ2-5): DVKVTQSSRYLVKRTGEKVFLECVQDMDHENMFWYRQDPGLGLRLIYFSYDVKMKEKGDIPEGYSVSREKKERFSLILESASTNQTSMYLCASSLFSGWGETQYFGPGTRLLVL.

V is TRBV6-4 and J is TRBJ2-3, with TRBD2 matching 7 bases. CDR1 is MRHNA and CDR2 is SNTAGT in the germline V gene. The V and J ends lost 2 bases and 2 bases, in that order; junction bases with no gene match: 1. There are 14 residues in the CDR3. The CDR3 nucleotides read TGTGCCAGCAGTGACCGGGGGGACACAGATACGCAGTATTTT. Translating it yields CASSDRGDTDTQYF.

The rearrangement joins TRBV4-1 to TRBJ1-4; tentatively, D is TRBD1 (5 bases). Germline CDR1 MGHRA, CDR2 YSYEKL. CDR3 size: 12 residues. V lost 1 base and J 8 bases, leaving 5 bases between the germline ends. The CDR3 reads CASSQGGEKLFF. DNA for the CDR3: TGCGCCAGCAGCCAAGGGGGCGAAAAACTGTTTTTT.

This clone was detected many times. The sample has other DNA sequences that encode this CDR3 too. This chain uses TRBV18 with TRBJ1-4; a weak D match, TRBD1 (6 bases). Germline loops: CDR1 KGHSH, CDR2 LQKENI. Trimming shortened V by 3 bases and J by 8 bases, and 13 bases separated the two germline ends. CDR3 size: 14 residues. CDR3 coding DNA: TGTGCCAGCTCACCGCCAGGGGACGCAGAAAAACTGTTTTTT. Protein sequence: CASSPPGDAEKLFF.

The V call is TRBV7-6, the J call TRBJ2-7, with 11 nucleotides matching TRBD1. The CDR3 extends over 14 amino acids. V lost 5 bases and J lost 4; bases outside the gene matches: 4. Per the germline V gene, CDR1 is SGHVS and CDR2 is FNYEAQ. The CDR3 reads CASSMDRGLYEQYF. CDR3 sequence (DNA): TGTGCCAGCAGCATGGACAGGGGGCTTTACGAGCAGTACTTC.

CDR3 residues: CASSFSRGGADTQYF. The CDR3 DNA follows: TGTGCCAGCAGCTTCTCCCGGGGCGGGGCAGATACGCAGTATTTT. J is TRBJ2-3 and V is TRBV11-2, with TRBD2 as a possible D gene (6 bases). CDR1 SGHAT and CDR2 FQNNGV come from the germline V gene. The CDR3 sequence is 15 residues long. Trimming took 3 bases from V and 4 from J, leaving 14 bases between them.

The CDR3 region has the DNA TGCGCCAGCAGCCTCGCCCGACAGGGTGAAGCTTTCTTT. Translating it yields CASSLARQGEAFF. This chain connects TRBV5-1 to TRBJ1-1; the match to TRBD1 covers 7 bases. J was trimmed by 7 bases and V by 4 bases; bases with no gene match: 7. Germline values: CDR1 SGHRS, CDR2 YFSETQ. The CDR3 consists of 13 residues.

The V gene is TRBV28, the J gene TRBJ2-7; no firm D call. Germline CDR1 reads MDHEN; CDR2 reads SYDVKM. The CDR3 is 11 residues long. V lost 7 bases and J 5 bases, leaving 9 bases between the germline ends. In DNA, the CDR3 is TGTGCCAGCACCCAAAACCACGAGCAGTACTTC. Encoded protein: CASTQNHEQYF.

This sequence joins TRBV5-1 and TRBJ2-3; 9 bases are shared with TRBD2. J lost 4 bases, V lost 3 bases, and 9 bases had no gene match. Germline CDR1 SGHRS, CDR2 YFSETQ. The CDR3 has 16 amino acids. This CDR3 is CASSSALSGSSDTQYF. CDR3 bases: TGCGCCAGCAGCTCGGCGCTTAGCGGGAGCTCAGATACGCAGTATTTT.